This T cell receptor beta chain was obtained from a study of sequential checkpoint blockade in melanoma (dated by TCRdb to about 2019). In terms of the full investigation: In a 1:1 randomization, patients received either first-line nivolumab then ipilimumab (arm A) or ipilimumab then nivolumab (arm B). The same lesion was the source of 65% to 90% of the matched pre- and post-treatment tumor biopsy pairs. DNA from about a hundred pretreatment melanoma tumor samples was subjected to TCRbeta immunosequencing. For about two dozen patients, matched tumor biopsies were obtained before treatment and at week 13, following single-agent nivolumab (arm A) or ipilimumab (arm B). Maintenance nivolumab was given following each of the two trial sequences.

The sample's treatment or condition, from its label and the paper: randomized to nivolumab then ipilimumab (arm A) or the reverse (arm B). None of the trial patients had been given prior DNA-damaging chemotherapy. Samples came from patients with melanoma in CheckMate 064, a randomized, open-label phase II trial of sequential checkpoint blockade. Tumor TCR sequencing used genomic DNA from formalin-fixed paraffin-embedded (FFPE) tissue samples. Findings and caveats that apply to the study as a whole: In the nivolumab-first arm (arm A), pretreatment tumor TIL clonality was associated with response (P = .04). Tumor T-cell fraction and clonality were found to correlate with PD-L1 staining and CD8+ T-cell counts but not with mutational load. Within-arm analyses of tumor T-cell fraction were limited by small sample sizes and reduced statistical power. Patients whose tumor T-cell fraction and clonality increased by week 13 were about 30 times more likely to achieve clinical benefit. The model for predicting response that combines TCR metrics with mutation burden needs to be validated in larger, independent patient cohorts.

The immunoSEQ Assay was used to immunosequence TCRbeta CDR3 regions from genomic DNA. Before high-throughput sequencing, the genomic DNA was amplified using bias-controlled multiplex PCR. The study's processing was this. To quantify the absolute abundance of each unique TCRbeta CDR3 region, the sequences were collapsed and filtered. Clonality, defined as 1 minus Pielou's evenness, was calculated using only productive rearrangements. Tumor T-cell fraction was calculated by normalizing TCRbeta template counts to usable DNA, which was estimated from several housekeeping genes. Clones with significantly greater frequencies in on-treatment versus baseline samples were identified using a previously published method. As stored in TCRdb, this immuneACCESS dataset retains in-frame rearrangements with V and J assigned. A fraction of the clones does not appear; measured against another copy, unresolved V genes explain less than half of the discrepancy, and the remainder lacks a known reason. V, J and clone size derive from that table, while D and trimming were established from the DNA sequence. This sample holds about 11,000 clones; about 26% were observed only once. Together, the top ten hold approximately 24% of the sample.

Judged by its sample share, this clone qualifies as medium-sized (0.01 to 0.1%). Its antigen is not yet known. Base qualities are not at hand, and no much larger clone is one base apart. The material sequenced was tumor tissue (inferred from file names), taken from a patient given nivolumab and ipilimumab in sequence. The source of this sequence is a human donor with melanoma.

The DNA sequence is given as TGTGCCAGCAGTCAACAAACCGGGACAGGATTCTATGGCTACACCTTC. The translation is CASSQQTGTGFYGYTF. Recombination connected TRBV6-8 to TRBJ1-2; 8 nucleotides in the junction match TRBD1. For CDR1 and CDR2, the germline V gene lists MNHGY and SAAAGT. V lost 5 bases and J lost 4 bases, and the count of bases not matched to a germline gene is 12. From its cysteine to its phenylalanine, the CDR3 spans 16 amino acids. Only the CDR3 part of the read is kept: 48 bases, read in frame from the first base.